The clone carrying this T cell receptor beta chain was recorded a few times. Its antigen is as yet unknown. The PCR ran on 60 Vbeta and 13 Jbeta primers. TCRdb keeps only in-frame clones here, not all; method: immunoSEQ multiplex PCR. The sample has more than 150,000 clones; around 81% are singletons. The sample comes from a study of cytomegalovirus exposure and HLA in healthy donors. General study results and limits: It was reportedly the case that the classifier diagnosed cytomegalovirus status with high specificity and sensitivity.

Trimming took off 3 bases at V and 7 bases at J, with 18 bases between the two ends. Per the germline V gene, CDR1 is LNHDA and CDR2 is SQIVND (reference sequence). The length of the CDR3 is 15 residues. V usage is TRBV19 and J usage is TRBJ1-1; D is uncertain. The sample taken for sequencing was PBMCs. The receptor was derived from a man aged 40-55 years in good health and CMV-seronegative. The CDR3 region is CASSIGWSGSGEAFF. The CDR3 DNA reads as TGTGCCAGTAGTATCGGATGGTCGGGATCTGGTGAAGCTTTCTTT.